The 12 T cell receptor beta chains below were found in one sample sequenced in a study of blood T cell repertoires in COVID-19. Method: immunoSEQ multiplex PCR; TCRdb's copy keeps in-frame clones and lacks some. The sample lists over 100,000 clones; roughly 83% were seen once. The sequencing sample was made of peripheral blood. Every receptor here comes from an elderly woman with acute or convalescent COVID-19.

The chain couples TRBV4-2 to TRBJ2-1; 9 nucleotides agree with TRBD2. The germline V gene encodes CDR1 LGHNA and CDR2 YNFKEQ. This CDR3 spans 16 amino acids. Trimming at V came to 0 bases and at J to 2 bases, leaving 2 bases not matched to a gene. This CDR3 is CASSQESSGTYNEQFF. The CDR3 nucleotides are TGTGCCAGCAGCCAAGAATCTAGCGGGACCTACAATGAGCAGTTCTTC.

V gene TRBV7-9 combines with J gene TRBJ2-1; D is uncertain. There are 15 residues in the CDR3. V lost 5 bases, J lost 0 bases, and 11 bases lay in between. CDR1 and CDR2 (germline): SEHNR, FQNEAQ (reference sequence). CDR3 coding DNA: TGTGCCAGCAGCGTGTTCGACACCTCCTACAATGAGCAGTTCTTC. This encodes CASSVFDTSYNEQFF.

This rearrangement joins TRBV28 to TRBJ1-1; 8 bases align to TRBD1. The J segment lost 10 bases and the V segment lost 6 bases, leaving 13 bases of the junction unmatched. Per germline, CDR1 MDHEN and CDR2 SYDVKM. The CDR3 runs 14 residues. CDR3 loop: CASSPGTGSGLAFF. The CDR3 DNA follows: TGTGCCAGCAGCCCCGGGACAGGTTCTGGTTTAGCTTTCTTT.

This clone was seen a single time. CDR3 coding DNA: TGTGCCAGCAGCTCACAAGGACAGTCTCCTAACTATGGCTACACCTTC. Protein product: CASSSQGQSPNYGYTF. The chain recombines TRBV7-2 with TRBJ1-2, with D maybe TRBD1 (6 bases). The CDR3 has 16 residues. The germline V gene has CDR1 SGHTA and CDR2 FQGNSA. Trimming removed 4 bases at V and 0 bases at J, with 15 bases between.

The chain carries TRBV18 and TRBJ2-1, with a possible D match to TRBD2 (7 bases). Trimming shortened V by 3 bases and J by 5 bases, and 14 bases separated the two germline ends. The CDR3 extends over 15 amino acids. Germline V gives CDR1 KGHSH, CDR2 LQKENI. The CDR3 spells CASSPLRGAHNEQFF. The CDR3 DNA is TGTGCCAGCTCACCCCTACGGGGGGCGCACAATGAGCAGTTCTTC.

The chain carries TRBV7-9 and TRBJ2-5, with D maybe TRBD2 (6 bases). The CDR3 is 14 amino acids. Trimming removed 5 bases from V and 4 bases from J, with 14 bases in between. CDR1 SEHNR and CDR2 FQNEAQ come from the germline V gene (reference sequence). The CDR3 here is CASSARLVGETQYF. CDR3 nucleotides: TGTGCCAGCAGCGCCAGACTAGTAGGAGAGACCCAGTACTTC.

The chain has TRBV4-1 and TRBJ1-4, with 9 bases identical to TRBD1. The V gene end was trimmed by 4 bases and the J gene end by 7 bases; junction bases not matched to a gene: 4. The V gene's germline CDR1 is MGHRA and CDR2 YSYEKL. This CDR3 region has 14 residues. CDR3 bases: TGCGCCAGCAGCCCCGGGACAGGGTCTGAAAAACTGTTTTTT. Protein product: CASSPGTGSEKLFF.

J is TRBJ2-3 and V is TRBV30; 7 nucleotides line up with TRBD1. CDR1 and CDR2 (germline): GTSNPN, SVGIG (reference sequence). J was trimmed by 2 bases and V by 5 bases; bases with no gene match: 7. The CDR3 runs 14 residues. CDR3 residues: CAWGKGTVTDTQYF. The CDR3 DNA reads as TGTGCCTGGGGGAAGGGGACAGTCACAGATACGCAGTATTTT.

This clone was observed a handful of times. This chain uses TRBV27 with TRBJ1-5, with 9 bases matching TRBD1. There are 19 residues in the CDR3. The germline gives CDR1 MNHEY, CDR2 SMNVEV (reference sequence). V trimming: 0 bases; J trimming: 0 bases; junction bases outside the gene matches: 9. CDR3 sequence (DNA): TGTGCCAGCAGTTTATCGTATCAGACAGGGGGAAATAGCAATCAGCCCCAGCATTTT. The encoded protein is CASSLSYQTGGNSNQPQHF.

V usage is TRBV27 and J usage is TRBJ2-2, with D uncertain. The CDR3 consists of 13 residues. Trimming took off 6 bases at V and 4 bases at J, with 9 bases between the two ends. Germline CDR1 reads MNHEY; CDR2 reads SMNVEV (reference sequence). CDR3 in amino acids: CASSLDFTGELFF. CDR3 bases: TGTGCCAGCAGCCTCGACTTCACCGGGGAGCTGTTTTTT.

The V call is TRBV11-2, the J call TRBJ1-2; D gene ambiguous. This CDR3 contains 12 residues. The V gene's germline CDR1 is SGHAT and CDR2 FQNNGV. Trimming removed 1 base at V and 8 bases at J, with 8 bases between. CDR3 amino acids: CASSLGTGGYTF. The CDR3 DNA reads as TGTGCCAGCAGCTTAGGGACGGGGGGCTACACCTTC.

This chain uses TRBV6-5 with TRBJ1-2; TRBD1 is a possible D gene (6 bases). V was clipped by 4 bases and J by 4 bases, with 10 bases between them. Germline V gene data show CDR1 as MNHEY and CDR2 as SVGAGI. This CDR3 comprises 13 residues. Written as DNA, the CDR3 is TGTGCCAGCAGTTGGGACAAGCTCTATGGCTACACCTTC. Translation gives CASSWDKLYGYTF.